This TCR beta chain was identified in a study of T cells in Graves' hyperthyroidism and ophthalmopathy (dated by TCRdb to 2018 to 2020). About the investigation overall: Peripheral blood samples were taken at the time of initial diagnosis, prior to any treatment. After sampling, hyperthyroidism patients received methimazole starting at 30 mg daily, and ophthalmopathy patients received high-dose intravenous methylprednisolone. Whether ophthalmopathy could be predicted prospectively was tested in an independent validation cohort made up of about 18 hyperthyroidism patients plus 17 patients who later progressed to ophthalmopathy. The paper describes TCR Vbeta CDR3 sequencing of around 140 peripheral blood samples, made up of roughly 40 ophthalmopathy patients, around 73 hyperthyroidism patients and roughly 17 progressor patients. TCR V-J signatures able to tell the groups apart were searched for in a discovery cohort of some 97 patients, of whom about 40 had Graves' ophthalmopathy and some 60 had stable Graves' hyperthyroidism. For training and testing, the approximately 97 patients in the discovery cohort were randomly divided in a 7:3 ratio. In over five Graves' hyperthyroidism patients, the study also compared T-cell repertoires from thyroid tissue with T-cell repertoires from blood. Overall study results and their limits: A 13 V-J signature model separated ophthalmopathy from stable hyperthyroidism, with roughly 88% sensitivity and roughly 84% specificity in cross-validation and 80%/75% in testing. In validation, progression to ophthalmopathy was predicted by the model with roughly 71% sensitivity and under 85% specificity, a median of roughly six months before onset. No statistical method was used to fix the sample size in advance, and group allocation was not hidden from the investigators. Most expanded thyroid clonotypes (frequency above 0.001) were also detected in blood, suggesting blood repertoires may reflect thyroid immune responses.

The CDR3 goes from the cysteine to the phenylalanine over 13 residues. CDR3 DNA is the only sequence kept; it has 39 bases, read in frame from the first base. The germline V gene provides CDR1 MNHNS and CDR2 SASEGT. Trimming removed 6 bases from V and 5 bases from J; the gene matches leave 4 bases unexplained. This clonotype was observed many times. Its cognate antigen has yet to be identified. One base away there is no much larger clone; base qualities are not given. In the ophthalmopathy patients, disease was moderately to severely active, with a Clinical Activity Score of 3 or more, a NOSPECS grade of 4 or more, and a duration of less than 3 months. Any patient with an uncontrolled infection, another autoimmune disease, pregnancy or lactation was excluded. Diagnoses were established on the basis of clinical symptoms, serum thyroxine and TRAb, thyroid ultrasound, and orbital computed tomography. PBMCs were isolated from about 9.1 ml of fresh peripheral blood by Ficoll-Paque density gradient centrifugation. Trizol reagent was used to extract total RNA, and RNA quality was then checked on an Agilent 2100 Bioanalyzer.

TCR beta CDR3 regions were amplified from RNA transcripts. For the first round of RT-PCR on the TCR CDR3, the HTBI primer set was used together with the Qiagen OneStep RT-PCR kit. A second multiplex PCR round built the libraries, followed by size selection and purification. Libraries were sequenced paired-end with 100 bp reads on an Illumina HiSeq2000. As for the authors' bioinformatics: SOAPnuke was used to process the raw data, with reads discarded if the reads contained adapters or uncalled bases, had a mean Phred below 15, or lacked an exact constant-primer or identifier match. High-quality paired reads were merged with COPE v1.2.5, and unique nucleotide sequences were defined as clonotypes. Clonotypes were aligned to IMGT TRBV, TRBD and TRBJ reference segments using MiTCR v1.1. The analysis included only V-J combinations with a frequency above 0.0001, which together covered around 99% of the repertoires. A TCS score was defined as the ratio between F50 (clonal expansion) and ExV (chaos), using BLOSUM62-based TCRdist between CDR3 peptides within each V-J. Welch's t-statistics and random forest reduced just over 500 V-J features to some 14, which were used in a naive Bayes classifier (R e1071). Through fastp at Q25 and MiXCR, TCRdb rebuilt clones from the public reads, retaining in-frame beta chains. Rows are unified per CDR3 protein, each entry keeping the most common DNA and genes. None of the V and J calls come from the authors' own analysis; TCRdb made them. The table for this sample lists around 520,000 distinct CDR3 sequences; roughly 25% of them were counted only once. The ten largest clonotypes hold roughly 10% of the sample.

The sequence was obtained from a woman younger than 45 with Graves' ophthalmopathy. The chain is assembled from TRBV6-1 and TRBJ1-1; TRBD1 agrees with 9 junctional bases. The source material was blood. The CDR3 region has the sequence CASRTGGGTEAFF. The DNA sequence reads TGTGCCAGCAGGACAGGGGGGGGGACTGAAGCTTTCTTT.